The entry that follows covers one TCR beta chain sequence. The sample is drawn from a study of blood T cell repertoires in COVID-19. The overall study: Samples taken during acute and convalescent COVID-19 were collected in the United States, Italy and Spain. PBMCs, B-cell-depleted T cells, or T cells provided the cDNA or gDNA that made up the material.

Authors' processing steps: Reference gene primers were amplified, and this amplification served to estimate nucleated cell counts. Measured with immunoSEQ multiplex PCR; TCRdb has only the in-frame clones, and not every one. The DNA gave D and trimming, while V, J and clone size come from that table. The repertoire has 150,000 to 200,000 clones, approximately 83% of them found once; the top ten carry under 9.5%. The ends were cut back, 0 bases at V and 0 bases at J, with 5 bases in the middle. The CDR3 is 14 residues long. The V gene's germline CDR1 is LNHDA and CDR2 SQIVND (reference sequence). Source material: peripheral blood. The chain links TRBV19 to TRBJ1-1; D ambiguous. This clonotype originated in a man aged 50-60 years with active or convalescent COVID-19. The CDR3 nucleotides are TGTGCCAGTAGTATAGACAGGTTGAACACTGAAGCTTTCTTT. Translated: CASSIDRLNTEAFF.